This T cell receptor (beta chain) was obtained from a study of immune cell composition in non-small cell lung cancer. Study-wide results and caveats: Squamous lung tumours showed higher top 10 clone scores and clonality than adenocarcinomas.

About this clone: The antigen is undetermined.

The data were produced by immunoSEQ multiplex PCR, yet TCRdb's version contains in-frame clones alone and is incomplete. In the table there are approximately 1,500 clones, approximately 70% of which are singletons. The sequenced material came from lung tumor tissue. This TCR derives from a human donor with non-small cell lung cancer.

In nucleotides, the CDR3 is TGTGCCACCAGCAGAGGAGGTCTTGAGACCCAGTACTTC. Its protein is CATSRGGLETQYF. This rearrangement joins TRBV15 to TRBJ2-5, with D unclear. Trimming removed 1 base from V and 5 bases from J, with 8 bases in between. The length of the CDR3 is 13 residues. Germline V CDR1 and CDR2: LNHNV, YYDKDF (reference sequence).